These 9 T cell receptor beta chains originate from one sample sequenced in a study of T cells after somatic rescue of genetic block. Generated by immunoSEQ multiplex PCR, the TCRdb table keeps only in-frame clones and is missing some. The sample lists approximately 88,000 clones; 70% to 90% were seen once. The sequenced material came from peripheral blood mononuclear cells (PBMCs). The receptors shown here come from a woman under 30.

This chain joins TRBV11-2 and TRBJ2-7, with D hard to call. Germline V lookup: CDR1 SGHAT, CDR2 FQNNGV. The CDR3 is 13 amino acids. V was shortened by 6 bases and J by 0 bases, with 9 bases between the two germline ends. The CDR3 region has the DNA TGTGCCAGCAGTCAGACCAACTCCTACGAGCAGTACTTC. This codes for CASSQTNSYEQYF.

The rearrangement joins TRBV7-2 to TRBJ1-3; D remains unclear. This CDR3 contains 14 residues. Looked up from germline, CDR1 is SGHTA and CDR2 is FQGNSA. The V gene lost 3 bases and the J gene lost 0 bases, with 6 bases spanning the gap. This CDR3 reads CASSFGRSGNTIYF. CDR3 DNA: TGTGCCAGCAGCTTCGGGCGCTCTGGAAACACCATATATTTT.

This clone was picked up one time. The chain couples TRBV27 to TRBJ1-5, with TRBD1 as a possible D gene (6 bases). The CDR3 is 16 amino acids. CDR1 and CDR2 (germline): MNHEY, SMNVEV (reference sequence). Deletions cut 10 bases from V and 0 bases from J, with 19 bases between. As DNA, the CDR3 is TGTGCCATAAATCCGGGGGCAGCTTATAGCAATCAGCCCCAGCATTTT. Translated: CAINPGAAYSNQPQHF.

The CDR3 protein is CASSVYPSGSTKNIQYF. The CDR3, as DNA: TGTGCCAGCAGTGTTTACCCTAGCGGGAGCACCAAAAACATTCAGTACTTC. The chain is built from TRBV25-1 and TRBJ2-4; 10 nucleotides align to TRBD2. The CDR3 consists of 17 residues. J was trimmed by 2 bases and V by 4 bases; bases with no gene match: 8. Germline V gives CDR1 MGHDK, CDR2 SYGVNS.

The CDR3 protein is CASSPHRGAGGYTF. CDR3 nucleotides: TGTGCCAGCAGTCCCCACCGGGGGGCTGGCGGCTACACCTTC. The chain uses TRBV11-3 and TRBJ1-2; a weak D match, TRBD1 (6 bases). Between the trimmed V and J ends, which lost 6 bases and 8 bases, there was a span of 19 bases. Germline assignment: CDR1 SGHNT and CDR2 YENEEA. The CDR3 runs to 14 residues. Full variable domain (rest looked up from reference TRBV11-3 and TRBJ1-2): EAGVVQSPRYKIIEKKQPVAFWCNPISGHNTLYWYLQNLGQGPELLIRYENEEAVDDSQLPKDRFSAERLKGVDSTLKIQPAELGDSAVYLCASSPHRGAGGYTFGSGTRLTVV.

The CDR3 loop reads CASSSHSGGGETQYF. DNA of the CDR3: TGTGCCAGCAGCTCCCATTCAGGGGGAGGAGAGACCCAGTACTTC. The genes are TRBV11-2 and TRBJ2-5; possible D gene TRBD1, 7 bases. The V gene's germline CDR1 is SGHAT and CDR2 FQNNGV. The CDR3 runs to 15 residues. The ends were cut back, 4 bases at V and 4 bases at J, with 16 bases in the middle.

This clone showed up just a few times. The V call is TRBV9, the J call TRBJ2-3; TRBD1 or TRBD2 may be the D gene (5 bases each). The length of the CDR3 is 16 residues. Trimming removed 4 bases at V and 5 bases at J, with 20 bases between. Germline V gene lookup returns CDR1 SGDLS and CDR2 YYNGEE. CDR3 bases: TGTGCCAGCAGCCTACGAGGCCGCAGGGCGGGAGATACGCAGTATTTT. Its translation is CASSLRGRRAGDTQYF.

CDR3 protein: CASRKTGAMTYEQYF. CDR3 DNA: TGTGCCAGCAGAAAGACAGGGGCAATGACCTACGAGCAGTACTTC. The chain has TRBV28 and TRBJ2-7, with TRBD1 matching over 8 bases. The length of the CDR3 is 15 residues. Germline V gene data show CDR1 as MDHEN and CDR2 as SYDVKM. Trimming took 6 bases from V and 2 from J; bases not matched to a gene: 9.

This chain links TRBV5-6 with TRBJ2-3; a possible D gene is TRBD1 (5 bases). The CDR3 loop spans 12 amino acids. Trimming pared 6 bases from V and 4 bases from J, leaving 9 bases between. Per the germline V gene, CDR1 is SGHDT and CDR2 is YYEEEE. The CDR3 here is CASTGSADTQYF. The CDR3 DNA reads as TGTGCCAGCACAGGGTCGGCAGATACGCAGTATTTT.